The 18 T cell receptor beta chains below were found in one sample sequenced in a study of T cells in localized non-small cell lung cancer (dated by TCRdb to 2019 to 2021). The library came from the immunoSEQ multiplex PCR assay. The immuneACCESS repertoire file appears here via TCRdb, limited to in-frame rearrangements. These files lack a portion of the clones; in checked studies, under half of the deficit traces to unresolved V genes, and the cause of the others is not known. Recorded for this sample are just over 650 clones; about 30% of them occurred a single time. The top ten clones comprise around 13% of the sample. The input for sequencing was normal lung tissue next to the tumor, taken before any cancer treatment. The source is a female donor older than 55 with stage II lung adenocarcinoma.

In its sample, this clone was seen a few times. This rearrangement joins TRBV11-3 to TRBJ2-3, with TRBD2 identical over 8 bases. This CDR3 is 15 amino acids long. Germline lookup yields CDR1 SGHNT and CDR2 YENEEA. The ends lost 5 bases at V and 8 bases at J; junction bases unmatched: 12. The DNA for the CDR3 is TGTGCCAGCAGCCCTAGGGGCCCCGCGGGAGGTACGCAGTATTTT. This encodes CASSPRGPAGGTQYF.

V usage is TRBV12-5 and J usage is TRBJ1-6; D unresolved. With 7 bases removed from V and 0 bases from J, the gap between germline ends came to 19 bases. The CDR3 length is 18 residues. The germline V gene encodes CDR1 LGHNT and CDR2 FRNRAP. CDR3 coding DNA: TGTGCTAGTGCTCCACCCTCGGGGATTTTCTCCTATAATTCACCCCTCCACTTT. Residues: CASAPPSGIFSYNSPLHF.

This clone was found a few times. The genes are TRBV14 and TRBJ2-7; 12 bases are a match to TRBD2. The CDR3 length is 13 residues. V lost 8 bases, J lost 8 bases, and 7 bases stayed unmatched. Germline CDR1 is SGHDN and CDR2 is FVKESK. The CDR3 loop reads CASGLAGIEKQYF. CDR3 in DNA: TGTGCCAGCGGACTAGCGGGGATTGAGAAGCAGTACTTC.

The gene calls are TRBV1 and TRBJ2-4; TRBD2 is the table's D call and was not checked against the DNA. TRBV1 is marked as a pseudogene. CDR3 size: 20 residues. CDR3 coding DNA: TGCGCCAGCAGCCAAGAGGTTGGGACTAGCGGCCAACTAGCCAAAAACATTCAGTACTTC. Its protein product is CASSQEVGTSGQLAKNIQYF.

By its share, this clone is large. The CDR3, as DNA: TGTGCCAGCAGTTACTCGCCTGGGGGGGACACTGAAGCTTTCTTT. Its protein is CASSYSPGGDTEAFF. V is TRBV6-8 and J is TRBJ1-1; a possible D gene is TRBD1 (5 bases). There are 15 residues in the CDR3. The ends were cut back, 0 bases at V and 3 bases at J, with 11 bases in the middle. CDR1 and CDR2 (germline): MNHGY, SAAAGT.

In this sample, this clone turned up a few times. The CDR3 loop is CAWTLGTGRPLHF. In DNA form, the CDR3 reads TGTGCCTGGACCTTAGGGACAGGGAGACCCCTCCACTTT. The gene calls are TRBV30 and TRBJ1-6; TRBD1 matches 9 bases. With V trimmed by 4 bases and J by 12 bases, 7 bases remained unmatched. The CDR3 is 13 residues long. Germline V gene data show CDR1 as GTSNPN and CDR2 as SVGIG (reference sequence).

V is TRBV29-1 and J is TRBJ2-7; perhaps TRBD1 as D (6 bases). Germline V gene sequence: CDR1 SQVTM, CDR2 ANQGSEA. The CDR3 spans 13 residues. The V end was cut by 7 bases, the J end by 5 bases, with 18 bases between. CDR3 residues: CSAVAGVGDEQYF. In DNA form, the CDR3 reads TGCAGCGCTGTCGCAGGGGTAGGCGACGAGCAGTACTTC.

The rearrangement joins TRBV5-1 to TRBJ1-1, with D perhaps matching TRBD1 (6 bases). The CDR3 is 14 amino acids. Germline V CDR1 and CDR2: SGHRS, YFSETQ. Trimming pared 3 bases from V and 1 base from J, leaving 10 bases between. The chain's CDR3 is CASSSGQQNTEAFF. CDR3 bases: TGCGCCAGCAGCTCGGGACAACAGAACACTGAAGCTTTCTTT.

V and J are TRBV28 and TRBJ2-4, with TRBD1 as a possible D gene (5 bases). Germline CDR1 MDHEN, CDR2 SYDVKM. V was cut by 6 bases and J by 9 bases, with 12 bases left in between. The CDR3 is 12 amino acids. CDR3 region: CASSGRGFIQYF. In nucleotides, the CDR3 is TGTGCCAGCAGCGGTAGGGGTTTCATTCAGTACTTC. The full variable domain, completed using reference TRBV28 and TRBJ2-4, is DVKVTQSSRYLVKRTGEKVFLECVQDMDHENMFWYRQDPGLGLRLIYFSYDVKMKEKGDIPEGYSVSREKKERFSLILESASTNQTSMYLCASSGRGFIQYFGAGTRLSVL.

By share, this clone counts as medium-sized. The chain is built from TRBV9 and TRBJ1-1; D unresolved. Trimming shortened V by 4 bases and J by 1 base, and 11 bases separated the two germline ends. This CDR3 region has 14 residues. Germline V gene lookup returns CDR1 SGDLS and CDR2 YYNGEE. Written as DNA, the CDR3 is TGTGCCAGCAGCCTGACTGACGGGAACACTGAAGCTTTCTTT. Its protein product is CASSLTDGNTEAFF.

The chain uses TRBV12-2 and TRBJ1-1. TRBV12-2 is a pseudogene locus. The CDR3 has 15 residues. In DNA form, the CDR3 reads TGTGCAAGTCGCTTAGCAGTACCTGGGGACACTGAAGCTTTCTTT. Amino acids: CASRLAVPGDTEAFF.

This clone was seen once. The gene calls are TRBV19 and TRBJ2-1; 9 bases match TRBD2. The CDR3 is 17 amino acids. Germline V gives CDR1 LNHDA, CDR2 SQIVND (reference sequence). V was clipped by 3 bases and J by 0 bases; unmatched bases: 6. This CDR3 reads CASSMGLAGTSYNEQFF. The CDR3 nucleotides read TGTGCCAGTAGTATGGGCCTAGCGGGGACCTCCTACAATGAGCAGTTCTTC. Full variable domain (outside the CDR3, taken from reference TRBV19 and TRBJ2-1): DGGITQSPKYLFRKEGQNVTLSCEQNLNHDAMYWYRQDPGQGLRLIYYSQIVNDFQKGDIAEGYSVSREKKESFPLTVTSAQKNPTAFYLCASSMGLAGTSYNEQFFGPGTRLTVL.

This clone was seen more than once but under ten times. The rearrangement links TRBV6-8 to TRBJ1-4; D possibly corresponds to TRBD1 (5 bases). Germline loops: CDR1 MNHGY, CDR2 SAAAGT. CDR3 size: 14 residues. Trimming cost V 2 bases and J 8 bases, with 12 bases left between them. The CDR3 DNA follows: TGTGCCAGCAGTTACGACAGTTTCGGCGAAAAACTGTTTTTT. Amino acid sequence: CASSYDSFGEKLFF.

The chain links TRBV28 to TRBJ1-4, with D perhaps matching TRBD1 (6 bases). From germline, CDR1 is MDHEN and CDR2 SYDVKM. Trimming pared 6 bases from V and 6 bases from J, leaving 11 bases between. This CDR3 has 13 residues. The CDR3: CASRGGADEKLFF. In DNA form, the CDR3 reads TGTGCCAGCAGGGGGGGGGCGGATGAAAAACTGTTTTTT.

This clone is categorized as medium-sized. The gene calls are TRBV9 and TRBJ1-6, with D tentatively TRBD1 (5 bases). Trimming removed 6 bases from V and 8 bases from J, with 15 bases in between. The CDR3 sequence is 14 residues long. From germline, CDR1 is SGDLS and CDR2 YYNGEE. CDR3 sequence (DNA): TGTGCCAGCAAACGGGGCAGGGAAGATTCACCCCTCCACTTT. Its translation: CASKRGREDSPLHF.

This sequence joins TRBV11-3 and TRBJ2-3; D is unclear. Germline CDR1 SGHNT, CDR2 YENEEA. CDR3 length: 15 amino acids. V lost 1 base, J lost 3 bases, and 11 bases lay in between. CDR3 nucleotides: TGTGCCAGCAGCTTAGGGTCTAGGAATACAGATACGCAGTATTTT. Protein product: CASSLGSRNTDTQYF.

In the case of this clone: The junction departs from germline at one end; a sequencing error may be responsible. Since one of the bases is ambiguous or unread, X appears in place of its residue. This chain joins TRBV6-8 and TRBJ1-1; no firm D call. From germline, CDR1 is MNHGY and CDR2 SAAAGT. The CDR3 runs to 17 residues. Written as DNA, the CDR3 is TGTGCCAGCAGTTACCTTAATGCAGTTTCTAAGAACAYTGAAGCTTTCTTT. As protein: CASSYLNAVSKNXEAFF.

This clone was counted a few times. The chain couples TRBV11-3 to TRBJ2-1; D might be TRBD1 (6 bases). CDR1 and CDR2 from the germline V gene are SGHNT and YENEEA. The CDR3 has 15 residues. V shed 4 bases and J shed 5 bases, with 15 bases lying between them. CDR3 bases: TGTGCCAGCAGCTATGCAGGGGTAGCCCACAATGAGCAGTTCTTC. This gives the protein CASSYAGVAHNEQFF.